This TCR beta chain was found in a study of blood T cell repertoires in COVID-19. The overall study: The United States, Italy and Spain were the sources of the acute and convalescent COVID-19 samples.

The CDR3 loop spans 13 amino acids. CDR1 SGDLS and CDR2 YYNGEE come from the germline V gene. V shed 4 bases and J 3 bases; nucleotides not matched to a gene: 4. Per the study methods: Researchers report that nucleated cell counts were estimated from reference gene primer amplification. The method was immunoSEQ multiplex PCR; TCRdb's version includes in-frame clones alone and lacks a portion of them. Clonal size and the V and J genes are those of that table, whereas D and trimming came from the DNA. This repertoire shows approximately 85,000 clones, around 83% found once; its top ten account for 22%.

The sequence was obtained from a woman of 80 years or more in a cohort sampled during active or convalescent COVID-19. The specimen sequenced was peripheral blood. V usage is TRBV9 and J usage is TRBJ2-7, with 7 positions matching TRBD1. CDR3 region: CASSRGPDYEQYF. In DNA, the CDR3 is TGTGCCAGCAGCAGGGGGCCCGACTACGAGCAGTACTTC.